The subject of this entry is one T cell receptor beta chain. These data originate in a study of cytomegalovirus exposure and HLA in healthy donors. V lost 4 bases and J lost 3; bases outside the gene matches: 7. Germline values: CDR1 MDHEN, CDR2 SYDVKM. The CDR3 is 15 residues long. It was with 60 Vbeta and 13 Jbeta primers that the PCR ran. As originally analysed: Some 10 million shared chains were among the 60 million to 80 million unique TCR beta chains that a later analysis counted. Repertoires were generated with immunoSEQ multiplex PCR, while TCRdb's copy carries only in-frame clones and drops some. The V and J calls and clone size were taken over from that table, and D and trimming were inferred from the DNA. This sample's table has over 100,000 clones.

The gene calls are TRBV28 and TRBJ2-7, with TRBD1 identical over 9 bases. The sequence came from a man between 18 and 35 years old in good health and CMV-seronegative. The sample was PBMCs. Written as DNA, the CDR3 is TGTGCCAGCAGTTCGGGACAGGGCGGTTTCTACGAGCAGTACTTC. Translation gives CASSSGQGGFYEQYF.